The rows below give T cell receptor beta chains drawn from one sample of a study of cytomegalovirus exposure and HLA in healthy donors. TCRdb keeps only in-frame clones here, not all; method: immunoSEQ multiplex PCR. The profile shows 95,000 to 150,000 clones, about four fifths of them singletons. Sequenced sample: PBMCs. The receptors stem from a woman in her thirties or forties in good health and CMV-seropositive. CDR3s include the opening cysteine and the closing phenylalanine or tryptophan. The size entry is marked missing in some rows and otherwise reads once, few, many or a size class.

clone size,J gene,V gene,CDR3 protein
.,TRBJ2-5,TRBV5-8,CASSPGQAAVPGTQYF
.,TRBJ2-5,TRBV1,CTSSQGEDTQYF
.,TRBJ1-2,TRBV14,CASSLLTDGNYGYTF
.,TRBJ1-1,TRBV4-1,CASSQERNSPNTEAFF
.,TRBJ2-3,TRBV6-1,CASTRPGLDTQYF
few,TRBJ1-1,TRBV27,CASSLSATGNTEAFF
.,TRBJ2-5,TRBV28,CAIQQFRGLAGEFVYF
once,TRBJ2-5,TRBV27,CASSWTLQETQYF
once,TRBJ2-7,TRBV19,CASSSPSGTRAYEQYF
.,TRBJ2-2,TRBV2,CASSGSSGQAANTGELFF
.,TRBJ1-4,TRBV21-1,CASSRDPQGPNEKLFF
.,TRBJ2-2,TRBV7-3,CASSPALGERTGELFF
.,.,TRBV4-2,CASSQLAGDPYEQYF
.,TRBJ2-7,TRBV6-5,CASSYSTGQGGYEQYF
.,TRBJ1-4,TRBV5-6,CASSLRRTTNEKLFF
.,.,TRBV28,CASSFTEQYF
.,TRBJ2-3,TRBV16,CASSQLLDFRSSTDTQYF
.,TRBJ1-2,TRBV14,CASSQVAGIGYTF
.,TRBJ2-1,TRBV5-1,CASSFIEKGLAGVGQFF
.,TRBJ2-1,TRBV27,CASSYGLAGESYNEQFF
.,TRBJ2-5,TRBV5-4,CASSSGTSGQETQYF
.,TRBJ1-2,TRBV9,CASSAREGDYYGYTF
.,TRBJ2-7,TRBV19,CASSLQGSFGYEQYF
few,TRBJ1-1,TRBV11-2,CASSLGGDEAAFF
.,TRBJ1-4,TRBV7-9,CASSLGTGVTNEKLFF
.,TRBJ2-2,TRBV7-8,CASSLGGGSGELFF
.,TRBJ1-3,TRBV2,CASRSFEHTIYF
once,TRBJ2-7,TRBV13,CASSYTPGLVYF
.,TRBJ2-7,TRBV27,CASSIDRSYEQYF
.,TRBJ2-5,TRBV7-9,CATRLDLRETQYF
.,TRBJ2-3,TRBV28,CASRIADSSAYHDTQYF
.,TRBJ2-7,TRBV30,CAWGGRTGLYEQYF
once,TRBJ1-5,TRBV28,CASSLFGGRGNQPQHF
.,TRBJ1-6,TRBV4-1,CASSPQLKAQNSPLHF
once,TRBJ1-2,TRBV5-6,CASSPGQYGYTF
once,TRBJ2-5,TRBV7-8,CASSSHWEREYF
.,TRBJ1-1,TRBV18,CASSDTMNTEAFF
.,TRBJ2-1,TRBV6-5,CASSDRTGSNEQFF
.,TRBJ2-7,TRBV4-1,CASSQDSRAYEQYF
once,TRBJ2-5,TRBV7-2,CASSLSLTGGQETQYF
once,TRBJ1-2,TRBV30,CAWSVRRDYGYTF
few,TRBJ1-1,TRBV15,CATSRDQRVGQGRPEAFF
.,TRBJ2-1,TRBV9,CASSAGGTSPNEQFF
few,TRBJ2-7,TRBV6-1,CASSEGTGDEQYF
.,TRBJ1-1,TRBV4-1,CASSQDLFRGNTEAFF
.,TRBJ1-2,TRBV6-5,CASSLGQNNYGYTF
.,TRBJ2-1,TRBV19,CASSMDGLANEQFF
.,TRBJ2-1,TRBV7-9,CASSWGGLAGSSYNEQFF
.,TRBJ2-7,TRBV25-1,CASRSTGEGPEQYF
.,TRBJ2-3,TRBV9,CASSVEVRSLTDTQYF
.,TRBJ2-3,TRBV10-3,CAISPTSGSTDTQYF
.,TRBJ2-7,TRBV5-1,CASSIQGASVYEQYF
.,TRBJ2-3,TRBV12-5,CASGLVLGGPDTQYF